The clone carrying this T cell receptor (beta chain) was detected ten times or more. Its target is unknown. This specimen comes from a study of spatial heterogeneity in lung cancer. The wider study: Sequencing of follow-up PBMC samples took place when they were available, at a median of roughly 25 months after resection. The average appearance count of each unique TCR and UMI combination in raw reads was more than 9.5.

CDR3 length: 14 residues. Trimming removed 1 base from V and 6 bases from J, with 12 bases in between. Germline V gene sequence: CDR1 SGHRS, CDR2 YFSETQ. The library protocol tagged each TCR cDNA with a unique molecular identifier. MiXCR, applied by TCRdb to the 5' RACE reads, yields one record per CDR3 protein. The data contain about 120,000 distinct CDR3 sequences, 12% of them seen just once; the ten biggest clones take up roughly 15%. The time point: blood at routine non-recurrence follow-up after resection. In each case, whole RNA from tumor, nontumor lung or frozen PBMC was sequenced unsorted. Overall study results and limits: Ubiquitous expanded tumor TCRs were seen in blood more at resection than at follow-up.

This chain links TRBV5-1 with TRBJ2-3; weak D call: TRBD2 (5 bases). The TCR comes from a male donor with early-stage non-small cell lung cancer. This specimen was PBMCs, taken at follow-up. This chain's CDR3 is CASSLFGNSDTQYF. The CDR3, as DNA: TGCGCCAGCAGCTTGTTCGGGAATTCGGATACGCAGTATTTT. Complete variable domain (other parts from reference TRBV5-1 and TRBJ2-3): KAGVTQTPRYLIKTRGQQVTLSCSPISGHRSVSWYQQTPGQGLQFLFEYFSETQRNKGNFPGRFSGRQFSNSRSEMNVSTLELGDSALYLCASSLFGNSDTQYFGPGTRLTVL.